The rows below give T cell receptor beta chains drawn from one sample of a study of blood T cell repertoires in COVID-19. Method: immunoSEQ multiplex PCR; TCRdb's copy keeps in-frame clones and lacks some. The sample consists of 130,000 to 150,000 clones, roughly 84% of them appearing once. The sequenced material came from peripheral blood. Every receptor here comes from a human donor with acute or convalescent COVID-19. The donor label of this sample is uncertain. Both conserved end residues are trimmed from each CDR3. Where a row states a size, it is once, few, many or the class of an expanded clone; other rows omit it.

v_gene	abundance	j_gene	CDR3aa
TRBV6-6	NA	TRBJ1-1	ASSTRTEIKNTEAF
TRBV7-2	NA	TRBJ1-5	ASSFRQGDQPQH
TRBV19	few	TRBJ2-2	ASSILEGGELF
TRBV27	NA	TRBJ2-6	ASSLTGASGANVLT
TRBV7-3	NA	TRBJ1-2	ASSHKDRADGYT
TRBV5-6	few	TRBJ1-6	ASSLEAGGNSPLH
TRBV5-1	NA	TRBJ1-1	ASSLAGNTEAF
TRBV30	NA	TRBJ2-3	AWSFSGGATDTQY
TRBV5-4	NA	TRBJ2-1	ASHYLADNEQF
TRBV3-1/TRBV3-2	NA	TRBJ2-5	ASSQDKGVVTQY
TRBV2	NA	TRBJ1-2	ASSTTGFLGYGYT
TRBV5-1	NA	TRBJ1-5	ASSLVGQGVGPQH
TRBV7-2	NA	TRBJ1-2	ASSPSGTPTYGYT
TRBV28	NA	TRBJ2-7	ASTLGLADSSYEQY
TRBV18	few	TRBJ1-2	ASSPAQGLYGYT
TRBV29-1	few	TRBJ2-2	SVERTGITGELF
TRBV6-5	NA	TRBJ2-3	ASSYSTSTDTQY
TRBV28	NA	TRBJ1-1	ASSLDQFSGGPVAF
TRBV7-3	NA	TRBJ2-1	ASSPGQYNEQF
TRBV4-3	NA	TRBJ2-1	ASSQEGLAHNEQF
TRBV4-2	NA	TRBJ2-2	ASSQGPDRATGELF
TRBV10-3	NA	TRBJ1-1	AISDPMAGELEAEAF
TRBV30	NA	TRBJ1-5	AWSVGTASNQPQH
TRBV10-3	NA	TRBJ2-5	AISGEAGEKETQY
TRBV5-1	NA	TRBJ1-1	ASSAVGQNTEAF
TRBV5-4	NA	TRBJ2-1	ASSKTSGDYNEQF
TRBV28	NA	TRBJ1-2	ASSLFPLQGRGYT
TRBV19	NA	TRBJ2-1	ASSRGGADYNEQF
TRBV6-5	NA	TRBJ1-4	ASSYSWDRANEKLF